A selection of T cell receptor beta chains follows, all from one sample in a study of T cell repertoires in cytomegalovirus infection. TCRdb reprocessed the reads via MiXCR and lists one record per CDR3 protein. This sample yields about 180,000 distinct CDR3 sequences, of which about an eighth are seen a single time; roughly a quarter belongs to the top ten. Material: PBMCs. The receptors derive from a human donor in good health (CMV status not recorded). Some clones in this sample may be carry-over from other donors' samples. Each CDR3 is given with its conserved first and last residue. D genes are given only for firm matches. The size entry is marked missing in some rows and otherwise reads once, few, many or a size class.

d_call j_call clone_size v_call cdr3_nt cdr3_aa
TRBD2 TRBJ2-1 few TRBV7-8 TGTGCCAGCAGCTTAACTAGCGGGATTTTCAATGAGCAGTTCTTC CASSLTSGIFNEQFF
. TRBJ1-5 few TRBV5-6 TGTGCCAGCAGCTTTTATACAAGGGGAAGCAATCAGCCCCAGCATTTT CASSFYTRGSNQPQHF
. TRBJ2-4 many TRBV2 TGTGCCAGCAGTGAAAGGTCAGCGCTAGCCAAAAACATTCAGTACTTC CASSERSALAKNIQYF
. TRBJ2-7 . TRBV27 TGTGCCAGCAGTTCCCTCAATTACGAGCAGTACTTC CASSSLNYEQYF
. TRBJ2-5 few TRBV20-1 TGCAGTGCTCCCGTCCAACAAGAGACCCAGTACTTC CSAPVQQETQYF
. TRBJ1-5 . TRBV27 TGTGCCAGCAGTTTGGCCGGGGGCGATCAGCCCCAGCATTTT CASSLAGGDQPQHF
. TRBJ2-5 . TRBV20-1 TGCAGTGCTATCAACTTTCGGTCCGGAGAGACCCAGTACTTC CSAINFRSGETQYF
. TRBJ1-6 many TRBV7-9 TGTGCCACCAGCGAGAAAAATTCACCCCTCCACTTT CATSEKNSPLHF
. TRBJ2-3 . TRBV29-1 TGCAGCGTTAACACAGGGAAAAATACGCAGTATTTT CSVNTGKNTQYF
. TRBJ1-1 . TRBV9 TGTGCCAGCAGTGCCACGGTGAACACTGAAGCTTTCTTT CASSATVNTEAFF
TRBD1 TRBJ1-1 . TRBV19 TGTGCCACAGACAGGGGGCTTACTGAAGCTTTCTTT CATDRGLTEAFF
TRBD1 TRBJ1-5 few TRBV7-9 TGTGCCAGCAGCTTCGCCCCGGGACAGGGCCTCAATCAGCCCCAGCATTTT CASSFAPGQGLNQPQHF
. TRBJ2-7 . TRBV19 TGTGCCAGTAGTATAAACGGTATCTACGAGCAGTACTTC CASSINGIYEQYF
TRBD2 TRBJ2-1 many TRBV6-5 TGTGCCAGCAGCCTTATAGCGGGGGCCGAGAGAGAGCAGTTCTTC CASSLIAGAEREQFF
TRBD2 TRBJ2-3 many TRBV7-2 TGTGCCAGCAGCCCCCGACTAGCGGGAGAGGATACGCAGTATTTT CASSPRLAGEDTQYF
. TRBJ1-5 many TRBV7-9 TGTGCCAGCAGCTCCTCAGGGAGCGGAGGGCCCCAGCATTTT CASSSSGSGGPQHF
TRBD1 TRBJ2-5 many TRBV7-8 TGTGCCAGCAGCCGGGACAGGGAAGGGACCCAGTACTTC CASSRDREGTQYF
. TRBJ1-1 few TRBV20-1 TGCAGTGCTAGAGATCGGAGGGTTCAATTGGCTGAAGCTTTCTTT CSARDRRVQLAEAFF
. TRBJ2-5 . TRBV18 TGTGCCAGCTCACCGGGGAAGCAAGAGACCCAGTACTTC CASSPGKQETQYF
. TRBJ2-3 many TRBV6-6 TGTGCCAGCAGTTATGGTGGGGCTCCCACAGATACGCAGTATTTT CASSYGGAPTDTQYF
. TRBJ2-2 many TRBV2 TGTGCCAGCAAGGGGCAGGCGAGCACCGGGGAGCTGTTTTTT CASKGQASTGELFF
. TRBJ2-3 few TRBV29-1 TGCAGCGTTGAGGCGGCAGCAGGGACAGATACGCAGTATTTT CSVEAAAGTDTQYF
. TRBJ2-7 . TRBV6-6 TGTGCCAGCACCGGCTTAAGGGGCGAGCAGTACTTC CASTGLRGEQYF
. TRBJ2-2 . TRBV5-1 TGCGCCAGCGGAGGGGGCACCGGGGAGCTGTTTTTT CASGGGTGELFF
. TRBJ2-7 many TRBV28 TGTGCCAGCAGTTTATCGGTAGGAAACGAGCAGTACTTC CASSLSVGNEQYF
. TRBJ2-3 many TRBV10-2 TGCGCCAGCAGTGATTTGGGGGTTCCAGATACGCAGTATTTT CASSDLGVPDTQYF
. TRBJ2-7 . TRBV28 TGTGCCAGCACCGGGAGCCCCTACGAGCAGTACTTC CASTGSPYEQYF
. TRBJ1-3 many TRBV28 TGTGCCAGCAGTCGCTACAACTCTGGAAACACCATATATTTT CASSRYNSGNTIYF
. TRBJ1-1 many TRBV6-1 TGTGCCAGCAAATTAGGAGGCACTGAAGCTTTCTTT CASKLGGTEAFF
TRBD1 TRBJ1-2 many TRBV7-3 TGTGCCAGCAGCGTCACAGGGGGCGCGGATGGCTACACCTTC CASSVTGGADGYTF
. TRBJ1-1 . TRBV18 TGTGCCAGCTCACCTGACCAGGGTAGCGGTGAAGCTTTCTTT CASSPDQGSGEAFF
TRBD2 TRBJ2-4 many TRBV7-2 TGTGCCAGCAGCCTAGCGGGAGGCCTAGCCAAAAACATTCAGTACTTC CASSLAGGLAKNIQYF
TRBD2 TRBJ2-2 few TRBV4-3 TGCGCCAGCAGCCAAGACCCTGGCGGGAGTATAAACGGGGAGCTGTTTTTT CASSQDPGGSINGELFF
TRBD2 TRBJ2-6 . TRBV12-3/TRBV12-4 TGTGCCAGCAGTACCCATCGACTAGCGGGAGGGTTCTCTGGGGCCAACGTCCTGACTTTC CASSTHRLAGGFSGANVLTF
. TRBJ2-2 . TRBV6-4 TGTGCCAGCAGCCCGACAGCACCCGGGGAGCTGTTTTTT CASSPTAPGELFF
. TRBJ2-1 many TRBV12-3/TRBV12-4 TGTGCCAGCAGAGCCCAGCGAGGGCTCGGTGAGCAGTTCTTC CASRAQRGLGEQFF
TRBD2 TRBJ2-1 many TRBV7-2 TGTGCCAGCAGCTTAGAACTAGCGGGAAGCGGTGAGCAGTTCTTC CASSLELAGSGEQFF
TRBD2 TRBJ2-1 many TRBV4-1 TGCGCCAGCAGCCAAGGTCAAACTAGCGGGCAAGAGGAGCAGTTCTTC CASSQGQTSGQEEQFF
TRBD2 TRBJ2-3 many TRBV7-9 TGTGCCAGCAGCTCCGGGGATATGGGACTAGCGGCCGGAGTCGGGGGCACAGATACGCAGTATTTT CASSSGDMGLAAGVGGTDTQYF
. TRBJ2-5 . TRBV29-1 TGCAGCGTTGTCGGGGGCGGGGAGACCCAGTACTTC CSVVGGGETQYF
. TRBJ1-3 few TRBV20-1 TGCAGTGCTAGAGATCAGTCAGGGACCGGAAACACCATATATTTT CSARDQSGTGNTIYF
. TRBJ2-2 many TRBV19 TGTGCCAGTCTCGGTCCCGGGACGGGGAAAACCGGGGAGCTGTTTTTT CASLGPGTGKTGELFF
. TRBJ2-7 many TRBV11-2 TGTGCCAGCAGCCTAGACCGGAGAGAACCGCTCTATAATTCCTACGAGCAGTACTTC CASSLDRREPLYNSYEQYF
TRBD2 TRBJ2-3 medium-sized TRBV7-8 TGTGCCAGCAGCTTAGGGATTCTCTCCGGGAGGCCAGATACGCAGTATTTT CASSLGILSGRPDTQYF
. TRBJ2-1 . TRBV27 TGTGCCAGCAGCGCTGACTTGTACAATGAGCAGTTCTTC CASSADLYNEQFF
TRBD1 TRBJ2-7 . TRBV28 TGTGCCAGCAGTCTACAGGGGGCAGATCTCTACGAGCAGTACTTC CASSLQGADLYEQYF
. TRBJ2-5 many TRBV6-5 TGTGCCAGCAGTGACCTAGCTGGAGAGACCCAGTACTTC CASSDLAGETQYF
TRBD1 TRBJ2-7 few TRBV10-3 TGTGCCATCACAGCGGGACAGGGGACCTACGAGCAGTACTTC CAITAGQGTYEQYF
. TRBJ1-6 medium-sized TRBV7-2 TGTGCCAGCAGCGCTTCCGGGGTACAGTCGAATTCACCCCTCCACTTT CASSASGVQSNSPLHF
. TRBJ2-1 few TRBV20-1 TGCAGTGCAATTCTAGCACCCACCGCCTACAATGAGCAGTTCTTC CSAILAPTAYNEQFF
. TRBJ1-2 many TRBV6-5 TGTGCCAGCAGTTACTCGATGGGGTCGCGGGATACTAACTATGGCTACACCTTC CASSYSMGSRDTNYGYTF
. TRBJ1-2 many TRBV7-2 TGTGCCAGCAGCTTAATCGCCTATGGCTACACCTTC CASSLIAYGYTF
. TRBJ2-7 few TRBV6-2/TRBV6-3 TGTGCCAGCAGTTACTCCTTCCCGACAGGAGGCCACGAGCAGTACTTC CASSYSFPTGGHEQYF
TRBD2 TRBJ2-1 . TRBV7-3 TGTGCCAGCAGCTCCCCGGGACTAGCGGCCCACAATGAGCAGTTCTTC CASSSPGLAAHNEQFF
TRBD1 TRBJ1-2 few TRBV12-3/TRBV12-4 TGTGCCAGCAGGCCGGGACAGGGGGCCGGTGTTGGCTACACCTTC CASRPGQGAGVGYTF
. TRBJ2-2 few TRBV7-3 TGTGCCAGCGGCTCGGAGACCGGGGAGCTGTTTTTT CASGSETGELFF
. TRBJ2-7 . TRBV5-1 TGCGCCAGCAGCCGGACAGACTCCTACGAGCAGTACTTC CASSRTDSYEQYF